A single sample is the source of the 24 T cell receptor beta chains below, sequenced in a study of blood T cell repertoires in COVID-19. Clones were read by immunoSEQ multiplex PCR, and TCRdb kept only the in-frame ones, dropping some. The sample shows a few hundred thousand clones, more than 90% of them seen only once. The specimen was PBMCs or T cells enriched from blood (not recorded which). The receptors here all came from a woman in her thirties who had recovered from COVID-19.

The chain is built from TRBV5-8 and TRBJ1-6, with TRBD1 matching over 8 bases. The CDR3 loop spans 14 amino acids. Per the germline V gene, CDR1 is SGHTS and CDR2 is YDEGEE. The V segment lost 5 bases and the J segment 7 bases; nucleotides outside the gene matches: 5. The CDR3 loop is CASSLGQGNSPLHF. In nucleotides, the CDR3 is TGTGCCAGCAGTTTAGGACAGGGAAATTCACCCCTCCACTTT.

This clone was detected only once. This chain uses TRBV27 with TRBJ2-3; 7 bases map to TRBD2. Germline CDR1 and CDR2: MNHEY and SMNVEV (reference sequence). J was trimmed by 1 base and V by 6 bases; bases with no gene match: 7. The CDR3 sequence is 15 residues long. The DNA of the CDR3 is TGTGCCAGCAGCCTACGGCTAGCGGGCACAGATACGCAGTATTTT. Translated, it gives CASSLRLAGTDTQYF.

With regard to this clone: The same CDR3 arises from other DNA sequences in this sample as well. The chain links TRBV4-1 to TRBJ2-5, with D possibly being TRBD2 (5 bases). The V gene's germline CDR1 is MGHRA and CDR2 YSYEKL. The germline V and J ends were trimmed by 0 bases and 7 bases, with 12 bases remaining between them. This CDR3 region has 14 residues. CDR3 loop: CASSQDRRGWTQYF. In nucleotides, the CDR3 is TGCGCCAGCAGCCAAGATCGTCGGGGTTGGACCCAGTACTTC.

This chain connects TRBV7-2 to TRBJ1-2; D is unresolved. Trimming cost V 5 bases and J 3 bases, with 19 bases left between them. CDR3 size: 16 residues. Germline V gene sequence: CDR1 SGHTA, CDR2 FQGNSA. DNA of the CDR3: TGTGCCAGCAGCCCCCGACGGATCCGGGAAGACTATGGCTACACCTTC. Translated, it gives CASSPRRIREDYGYTF.

This chain joins TRBV7-9 and TRBJ2-1; weak D call: TRBD1 (6 bases). The V end lost 5 bases, the J end lost 4 bases, and 9 bases lay between the germline ends. CDR3 size: 13 residues. CDR1 and CDR2 from the germline V gene are SEHNR and FQNEAQ (reference sequence). CDR3 sequence: CASSPTGYNEQFF. CDR3 nucleotides: TGTGCCAGCAGCCCCACAGGGTACAATGAGCAGTTCTTC.

The gene calls are TRBV29-1 and TRBJ2-1; TRBD2 agrees at 10 bases. This CDR3 has 14 amino acids. Trimming at V came to 3 bases and at J to 6 bases, leaving 5 bases not matched to a gene. CDR1 and CDR2 from the germline V gene are SQVTM and ANQGSEA. The CDR3 here is CSVDGSGGINEQFF. In DNA form, the CDR3 reads TGCAGCGTTGACGGTAGCGGGGGGATCAATGAGCAGTTCTTC.

This clone was seen once. The gene calls are TRBV27 and TRBJ2-3; 7 positions match TRBD2. CDR1 is MNHEY, CDR2 SMNVEV, per germline (reference sequence). V was clipped by 3 bases and J by 6 bases; unmatched bases: 12. The CDR3 is made up of 16 amino acids. The CDR3, as DNA: TGTGCCAGCAGTTTGGAGGGACTACTTGACATGGATACGCAGTATTTT. It translates to CASSLEGLLDMDTQYF.

This chain connects TRBV10-3 to TRBJ1-5, with D possibly matching TRBD1 (5 bases). CDR1 and CDR2 from the germline V gene are ENHRY and SYGVKD. With 3 bases removed from V and 1 base from J, the gap between germline ends came to 10 bases. The CDR3 consists of 15 residues. The chain's CDR3 is CAISEWGDSNQPQHF. The CDR3 DNA follows: TGTGCCATCAGTGAATGGGGGGACAGCAATCAGCCCCAGCATTTT.

The chain is built from TRBV28 and TRBJ1-3; no reliable D call. The CDR3 totals 16 residues. The germline V gene has CDR1 MDHEN and CDR2 SYDVKM. The V end was cut by 5 bases, the J end by 1 base, with 15 bases between. The CDR3 nucleotides are TGTGCCAGCAGTCCCCCGGGATCTTCTTCTGGAAACACCATATATTTT. This sequence encodes CASSPPGSSSGNTIYF.

This clone is large by share. The same CDR3 arises from other DNA sequences in this sample as well. The genes are TRBV5-1 and TRBJ2-1; TRBD2 aligns across 11 bases. The germline CDR1 and CDR2 sequences are SGHRS and YFSETQ. V trimming: 1 base; J trimming: 4 bases; junction bases outside the gene matches: 7. The CDR3 is made up of 17 amino acids. This CDR3 is CASSLSPLAGGYNEQFF. CDR3 coding DNA: TGCGCCAGCAGCTTGAGCCCCCTAGCGGGAGGTTACAATGAGCAGTTCTTC.

The chain has TRBV5-1 and TRBJ2-2; unclear D gene. Trimming left V 6 bases short and J 0 bases short, with 6 bases between. The length of the CDR3 is 13 residues. From germline, CDR1 is SGHRS and CDR2 YFSETQ. CDR3 amino acids: CASKLANTGELFF. The CDR3 DNA is TGCGCCAGCAAGTTAGCGAACACCGGGGAGCTGTTTTTT.

The chain couples TRBV5-4 to TRBJ2-1, with 7 positions matching TRBD2. V was clipped by 1 base and J by 3 bases; unmatched bases: 10. Per germline, CDR1 SGHNT and CDR2 YYREEE (reference sequence). This CDR3 is 17 amino acids long. The CDR3 nucleotides read TGTGCCAGCAGCTTGTTATTTACCGGGAGGTTCTACAATGAGCAGTTCTTC. Its translation: CASSLLFTGRFYNEQFF.

The chain joins TRBV6-2 or TRBV6-3 to TRBJ1-5; D gene ambiguous. Germline V gives CDR1 MNHEY, CDR2 SVGEGT. Trimming removed 6 bases at V and 7 bases at J, with 19 bases between. The CDR3 consists of 15 residues. As DNA, the CDR3 is TGTGCCAGCAGCCCCCGCACGACCTGGAGGCAGCCCCAGCATTTT. Encoded protein: CASSPRTTWRQPQHF.

V gene TRBV5-1 combines with J gene TRBJ2-7, with D possibly being TRBD1 (6 bases). From germline, CDR1 is SGHRS and CDR2 YFSETQ. The CDR3 loop spans 13 amino acids. Deletions cut 2 bases from V and 5 bases from J, with 11 bases between. The CDR3 nucleotides are TGCGCCAGCAGCTTTAGTGGGGGCAACGAGCAGTACTTC. The encoded protein is CASSFSGGNEQYF.

This chain uses TRBV5-1 with TRBJ1-1; 7 nucleotides agree with TRBD1. The V gene end was trimmed by 3 bases and the J gene end by 2 bases; junction bases not matched to a gene: 4. This CDR3 is built from 14 residues. The germline V gene encodes CDR1 SGHRS and CDR2 YFSETQ. CDR3 DNA sequence: TGCGCCAGCAGCTCGGGACAGAGCAACACTGAAGCTTTCTTT. Protein sequence: CASSSGQSNTEAFF. The whole variable domain, filled in from reference TRBV5-1 and TRBJ1-1, reads KAGVTQTPRYLIKTRGQQVTLSCSPISGHRSVSWYQQTPGQGLQFLFEYFSETQRNKGNFPGRFSGRQFSNSRSEMNVSTLELGDSALYLCASSSGQSNTEAFFGQGTRLTVV.

The chain is built from TRBV7-9 and TRBJ1-6, with D unresolved. The V gene lost 3 bases and the J gene lost 5 bases, with 5 bases spanning the gap. The germline CDR1 and CDR2 sequences are SEHNR and FQNEAQ (reference sequence). The CDR3 length is 13 residues. Written as DNA, the CDR3 is TGTGCCAGCAGCTTTACAGATAATTCACCCCTCCACTTT. It encodes CASSFTDNSPLHF.

The chain links TRBV7-2 to TRBJ2-2, with 8 nucleotides matching TRBD2. The CDR3 loop spans 15 amino acids. Germline V gene lookup returns CDR1 SGHTA and CDR2 FQGNSA. The ends lost 5 bases at V and 5 bases at J; junction bases unmatched: 7. The chain's CDR3 is CASSPGGGRTGELFF. The CDR3 DNA reads as TGTGCCAGCAGCCCCGGCGGGGGGCGGACCGGGGAGCTGTTTTTT.

This clone was counted only a few times. The rearrangement uses TRBV5-4 and TRBJ1-2; weak D call: TRBD1 (6 bases). CDR1 SGHNT and CDR2 YYREEE come from the germline V gene (reference sequence). Trimming stripped 5 bases from V and 0 bases from J, with 23 bases between. The CDR3 sequence is 18 residues long. CDR3 protein: CASRGEDSRYHTNYGYTF. CDR3 nucleotides: TGTGCCAGCAGAGGAGAGGACAGCCGCTACCATACTAACTATGGCTACACCTTC.

This clone was observed a single time. This sequence joins TRBV6-1 and TRBJ1-5; TRBD1 might be the D (5 bases). The CDR3 totals 14 residues. The V end was cut by 4 bases, the J end by 5 bases, with 12 bases between. Germline CDR1 MNHNS, CDR2 SASEGT. The CDR3 sequence is CASSVAQGHQPQHF. The CDR3 bases are TGTGCCAGCAGTGTAGCCCAGGGTCATCAGCCCCAGCATTTT.

This clone has only one observation. The chain is built from TRBV7-9 and TRBJ1-5; D may be TRBD1 (5 bases). V lost 1 base and J lost 9, with 7 bases in between. CDR3 length equals 12 residues. Per germline, CDR1 SEHNR and CDR2 FQNEAQ (reference sequence). The CDR3 DNA sequence: TGTGCCAGCAGCTTAGGGGGGGGGCCCCAGCATTTT. This translates into CASSLGGGPQHF.

The chain combines TRBV4-1 with TRBJ1-6; 8 nucleotides agree with TRBD1. Unmatched junction bases numbered 9, after V lost 4 bases and J lost 10 bases. In germline, CDR1 is MGHRA, CDR2 YSYEKL. This CDR3 contains 15 residues. This chain's CDR3 is CASSRADRDLSPLHF. In DNA, the CDR3 is TGCGCCAGCAGCCGGGCGGACAGGGATCTCTCACCCCTCCACTTT.

J is TRBJ2-1 and V is TRBV9, with D possibly TRBD2 on 6 matching bases. V was shortened by 4 bases and J by 8 bases, with 19 bases between the two germline ends. The germline V gene has CDR1 SGDLS and CDR2 YYNGEE. The CDR3 has 15 residues. In nucleotides, the CDR3 is TGTGCCAGCAGCCGGGGGAGTAGGATAGGGGATGAGCAGTTCTTC. Translating gives CASSRGSRIGDEQFF.

The rearrangement links TRBV4-3 to TRBJ2-2, with TRBD2 identical over 8 bases. V was clipped by 0 bases and J by 10 bases; unmatched bases: 16. Germline values: CDR1 LGHNA, CDR2 YSLEER. The CDR3 consists of 18 residues. Here the CDR3 DNA reads TGCGCCAGCAGCCAAGATACCGAGCGGGAGAGCTCCGATGAGGAGCTGTTTTTT. This translates into CASSQDTERESSDEELFF.

The chain has TRBV29-1 and TRBJ1-1; D remains unclear. There are 11 residues in the CDR3. The germline V and J ends were trimmed by 7 bases and 3 bases, with 9 bases remaining between them. CDR1 and CDR2 from the germline V gene are SQVTM and ANQGSEA. This CDR3 is CSGARDTEAFF. The CDR3 bases are TGCAGCGGTGCCCGGGACACTGAAGCTTTCTTT. Drawing the rest from reference TRBV29-1 and TRBJ1-1, the complete variable domain is SAVISQKPSRDICQRGTSLTIQCQVDSQVTMMFWYRQQPGQSLTLIATANQGSEATYESGFVIDKFPISRPNLTFSTLTVSNMSPEDSSIYLCSGARDTEAFFGQGTRLTVV.